This TCR beta chain was retrieved from a study of response to subunit inactivated influenza vaccine. Note on this clonotype: Its matching antigen is unknown.

Overall study findings and caveats: Each seasonal influenza vaccination, the authors suggested, recruits few new T cells.

MiXCR, run by TCRdb on the RT-PCR reads, gives a single entry per CDR3 protein. The top ten clones hold 6% to 8% of a sample with hundreds of thousands of distinct CDR3 sequences, roughly 14% of them seen once. Trimming removed 0 bases from V and 4 bases from J, with 8 bases in between. CDR1 and CDR2 (germline): SGHRS, YFSETQ. The CDR3 has 13 residues. The sample here was PBMCs from blood, taken around two weeks before vaccination. This clonotype was obtained from a man aged 45-65 years who received an inactivated influenza vaccine. The rearrangement joins TRBV5-1 to TRBJ2-7; D is perhaps TRBD1 (5 bases). The CDR3 spells CASSLEGEYEQYF. The CDR3 DNA is TGCGCCAGCAGCTTGGAAGGGGAATACGAGCAGTACTTC. The full variable domain, in which reference TRBV5-1 and TRBJ2-7 provide the parts outside the CDR3, is KAGVTQTPRYLIKTRGQQVTLSCSPISGHRSVSWYQQTPGQGLQFLFEYFSETQRNKGNFPGRFSGRQFSNSRSEMNVSTLELGDSALYLCASSLEGEYEQYFGPGTRLTVT.